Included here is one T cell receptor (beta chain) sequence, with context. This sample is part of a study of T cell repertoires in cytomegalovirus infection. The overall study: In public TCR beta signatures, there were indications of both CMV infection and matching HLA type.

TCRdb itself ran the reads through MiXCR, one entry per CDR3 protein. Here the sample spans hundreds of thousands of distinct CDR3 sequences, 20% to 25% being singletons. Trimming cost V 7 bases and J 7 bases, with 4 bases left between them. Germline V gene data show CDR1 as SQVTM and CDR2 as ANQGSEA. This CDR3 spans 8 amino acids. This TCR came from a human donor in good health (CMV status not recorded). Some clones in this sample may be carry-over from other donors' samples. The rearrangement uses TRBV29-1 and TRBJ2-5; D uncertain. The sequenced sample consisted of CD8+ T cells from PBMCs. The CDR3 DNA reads TGCAGCGATGGGACCCAGTACTTC. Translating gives CSDGTQYF. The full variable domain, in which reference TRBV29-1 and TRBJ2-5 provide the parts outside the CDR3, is SAVISQKPSRDICQRGTSLTIQCQVDSQVTMMFWYRQQPGQSLTLIATANQGSEATYESGFVIDKFPISRPNLTFSTLTVSNMSPEDSSIYLCSDGTQYFGPGTRLLVL.